The 8 T cell receptor beta chains below were found in one sample sequenced in a study of CD8+ T cells in alopecia areata. Reverse transcription of extracted RNA yielded cDNA, which provided the sequencing template. Sequenced by immunoSEQ multiplex PCR; TCRdb stores in-frame clones only, minus some. This table holds around 300,000 clones, 45% to 70% found once. Treatment specified: oral pan-JAK inhibitor, 5-10 mg twice daily. Sequencing used CD4+ T cells sorted from blood, obtained at roughly week 53, from a patient treated with tofacitinib. These receptor sequences come from a human donor with alopecia areata.

The rearrangement joins TRBV5-6 to TRBJ2-3; unclear D gene. CDR3 length: 12 amino acids. Trimming stripped 1 base from V and 10 bases from J, with 10 bases between. From germline, CDR1 is SGHDT and CDR2 YYEEEE. The CDR3 sequence: CASSLTIDAQYF. CDR3 bases: TGTGCCAGCAGCTTGACTATTGACGCGCAGTATTTT.

The sample holds one count of this clone. The chain recombines TRBV25-1 with TRBJ2-3; TRBD2 matches at 7 bases. This CDR3 spans 12 amino acids. V was pared by 3 bases and J by 13 bases, with 7 bases of the junction left unmatched. CDR1 is MGHDK, CDR2 SYGVNS, per germline. The CDR3 nucleotides are TGTGCCAGCAGTGAGGGCCTAGCGGAAAAGTATTTT. This encodes CASSEGLAEKYF. The variable domain in full, with the rest retrieved from reference TRBV25-1 and TRBJ2-3, is EADIYQTPRYLVIGTGKKITLECSQTMGHDKMYWYQQDPGMELHLIHYSYGVNSTEKGDLSSESTVSRIRTEHFPLTLESARPSHTSQYLCASSEGLAEKYFGPGTRLTVL.

The genes are TRBV7-9 and TRBJ1-1; D unclear. The V gene's germline CDR1 is SEHNR and CDR2 FQNEAQ (reference sequence). The CDR3 runs to 15 residues. Trimming pared 5 bases from V and 5 bases from J, leaving 18 bases between. CDR3 amino acids: CASSQDWAPGTEAFF. DNA of the CDR3: TGTGCCAGCAGCCAAGATTGGGCACCGGGGACTGAAGCTTTCTTT.

This clone showed up just a few times. This chain joins TRBV4-3 and TRBJ1-4, with D unresolved. The CDR3 sequence is 16 residues long. Trimming shortened V by 2 bases and J by 8 bases, and 18 bases separated the two germline ends. Germline loops: CDR1 LGHNA, CDR2 YSLEER. The chain's CDR3 is CASSQQPGPGEEKLFF. The CDR3 nucleotides read TGCGCCAGCAGCCAACAACCCGGGCCTGGAGAGGAAAAACTGTTTTTT.

The chain has TRBV7-6 and TRBJ2-7; 10 bases align to TRBD2. Germline V lookup: CDR1 SGHVS, CDR2 FNYEAQ. This CDR3 is 16 amino acids long. After removal of 4 bases from V and 2 bases from J, the junction contained 8 bases not matched to a gene. CDR3: CASSSPTSGAAYEQYF. CDR3 coding DNA: TGTGCCAGCAGCTCCCCCACTAGCGGGGCCGCCTACGAGCAGTACTTC.

The chain combines TRBV6-1 with TRBJ2-7; no definite D call. This CDR3 has 15 amino acids. Germline V gives CDR1 MNHNS, CDR2 SASEGT. The V end was cut by 0 bases, the J end by 3 bases, with 12 bases between. CDR3 DNA: TGTGCCAGCAGTGAAGCGCTTTCATCGAACTACGAGCAGTACTTC. Translating it yields CASSEALSSNYEQYF.

The chain has TRBV27 and TRBJ2-3, with 8 positions matching TRBD1. Per the germline V gene, CDR1 is MNHEY and CDR2 is SMNVEV (reference sequence). V dropped 5 bases and J dropped 3; count of bases not matched to a gene: 4. The CDR3 spans 14 residues. Here the CDR3 reads CASSPRTGTDTQYF. In DNA form, the CDR3 reads TGTGCCAGCAGTCCACGGACAGGGACAGATACGCAGTATTTT.

This rearrangement joins TRBV5-1 to TRBJ1-2; TRBD1 matches 9 bases. The germline V gene has CDR1 SGHRS and CDR2 YFSETQ. V was clipped by 2 bases and J by 6 bases; unmatched bases: 2. The CDR3 contains 13 residues. CDR3 DNA: TGCGCCAGCAGCTTTCGGGACAGGGATGGCTACACCTTC. Translation gives CASSFRDRDGYTF.